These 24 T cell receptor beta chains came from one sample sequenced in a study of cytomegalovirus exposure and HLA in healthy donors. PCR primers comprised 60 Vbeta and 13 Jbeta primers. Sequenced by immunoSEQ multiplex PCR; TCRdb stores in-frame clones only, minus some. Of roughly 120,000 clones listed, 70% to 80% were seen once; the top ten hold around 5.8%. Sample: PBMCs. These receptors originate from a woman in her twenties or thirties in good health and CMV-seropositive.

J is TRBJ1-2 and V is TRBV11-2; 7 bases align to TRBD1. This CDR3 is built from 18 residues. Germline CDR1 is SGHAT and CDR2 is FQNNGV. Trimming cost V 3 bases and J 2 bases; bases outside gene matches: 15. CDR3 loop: CASSFSGQAIGENYGYTF. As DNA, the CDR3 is TGTGCCAGCAGCTTTTCTGGACAGGCAATTGGGGAGAACTATGGCTACACCTTC.

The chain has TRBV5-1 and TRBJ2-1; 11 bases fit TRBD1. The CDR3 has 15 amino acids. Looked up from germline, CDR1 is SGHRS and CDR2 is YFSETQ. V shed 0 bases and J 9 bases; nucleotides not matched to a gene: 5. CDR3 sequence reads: CASSLAGTGGAEQFF. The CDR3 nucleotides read TGCGCCAGCAGCTTGGCCGGGACAGGGGGGGCTGAGCAGTTCTTC.

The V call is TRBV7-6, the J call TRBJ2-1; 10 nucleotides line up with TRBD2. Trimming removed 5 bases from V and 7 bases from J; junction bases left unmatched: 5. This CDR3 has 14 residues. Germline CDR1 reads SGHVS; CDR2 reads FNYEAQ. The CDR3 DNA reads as TGTGCCAGCAGCCGGACTAGCGGAGGGAATGAGCAGTTCTTC. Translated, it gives CASSRTSGGNEQFF. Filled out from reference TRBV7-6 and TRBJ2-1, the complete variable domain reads GAGVSQSPRYKVTKRGQDVALRCDPISGHVSLYWYRQALGQGPEFLTYFNYEAQQDKSGLPNDRFSAERPEGSISTLTIQRTEQRDSAMYRCASSRTSGGNEQFFGPGTRLTVL.

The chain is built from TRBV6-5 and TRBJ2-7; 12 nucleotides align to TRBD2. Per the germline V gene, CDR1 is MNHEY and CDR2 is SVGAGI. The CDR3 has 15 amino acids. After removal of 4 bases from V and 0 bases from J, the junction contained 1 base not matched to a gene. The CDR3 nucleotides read TGTGCCAGCAGTTCGACTAGCGGGAGCTCCTACGAGCAGTACTTC. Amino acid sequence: CASSSTSGSSYEQYF.

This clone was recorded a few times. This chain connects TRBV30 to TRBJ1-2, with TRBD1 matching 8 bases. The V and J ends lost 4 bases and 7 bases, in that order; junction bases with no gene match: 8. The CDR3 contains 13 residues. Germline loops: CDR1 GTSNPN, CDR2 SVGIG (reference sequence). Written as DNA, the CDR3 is TGTGCCTGGACCCTAGGGACAGGCATTGGCTACACCTTC. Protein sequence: CAWTLGTGIGYTF.

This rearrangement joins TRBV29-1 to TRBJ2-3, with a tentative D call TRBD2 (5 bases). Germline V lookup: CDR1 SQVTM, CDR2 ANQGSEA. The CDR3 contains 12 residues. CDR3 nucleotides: TGCATTGTTGGGGAGAGCACAGATACGCAGTATTTT. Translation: CIVGESTDTQYF.

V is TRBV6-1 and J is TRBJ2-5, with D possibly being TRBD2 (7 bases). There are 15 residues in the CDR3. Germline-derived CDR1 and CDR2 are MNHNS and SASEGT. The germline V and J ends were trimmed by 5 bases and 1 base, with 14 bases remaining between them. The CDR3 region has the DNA TGTGCCAGCAGTACGGGGGGCGGGTCCCAAGAGACCCAGTACTTC. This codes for CASSTGGGSQETQYF.

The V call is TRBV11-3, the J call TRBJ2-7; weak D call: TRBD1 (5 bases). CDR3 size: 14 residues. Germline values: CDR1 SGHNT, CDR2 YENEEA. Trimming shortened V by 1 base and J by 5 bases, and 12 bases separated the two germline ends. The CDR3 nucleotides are TGTGCCAGCAGCTTAGCCCCCAAAGGGGACGAGCAGTACTTC. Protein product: CASSLAPKGDEQYF.

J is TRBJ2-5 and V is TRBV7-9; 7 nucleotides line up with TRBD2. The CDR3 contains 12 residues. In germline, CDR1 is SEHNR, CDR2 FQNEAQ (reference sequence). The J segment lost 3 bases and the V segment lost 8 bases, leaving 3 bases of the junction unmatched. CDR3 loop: CASGGGKETQYF. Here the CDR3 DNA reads TGTGCCAGCGGGGGGGGAAAAGAGACCCAGTACTTC.

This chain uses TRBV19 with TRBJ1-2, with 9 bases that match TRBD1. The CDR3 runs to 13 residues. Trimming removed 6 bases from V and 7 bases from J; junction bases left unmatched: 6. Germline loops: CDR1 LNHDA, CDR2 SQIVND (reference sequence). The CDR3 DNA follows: TGTGCCAGTAGAACAGGGGGCGCTTCTGGCTACACCTTC. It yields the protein CASRTGGASGYTF.

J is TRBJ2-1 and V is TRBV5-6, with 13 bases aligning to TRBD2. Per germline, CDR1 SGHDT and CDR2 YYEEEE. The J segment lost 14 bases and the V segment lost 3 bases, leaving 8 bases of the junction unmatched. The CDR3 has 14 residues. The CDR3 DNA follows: TGTGCCAGCAGCTGGACTAGCGGGAGACCTAATGAGTTCTTC. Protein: CASSWTSGRPNEFF.

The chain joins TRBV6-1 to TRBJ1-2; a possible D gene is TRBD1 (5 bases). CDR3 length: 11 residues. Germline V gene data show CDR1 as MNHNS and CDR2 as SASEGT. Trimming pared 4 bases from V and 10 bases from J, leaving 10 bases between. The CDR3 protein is CASSADTDYTF. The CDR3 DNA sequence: TGTGCCAGCAGTGCGGACACGGACTACACCTTC.

The CDR3 DNA follows: TGCGCCAGCAGCTTGGGGGACAGGTTCCTTACTTATGGCTACACCTTC. Its protein product is CASSLGDRFLTYGYTF. The V call is TRBV5-1, the J call TRBJ1-2; TRBD1 matches at 8 bases. The V gene end was trimmed by 0 bases and the J gene end by 5 bases; junction bases not matched to a gene: 9. Germline lookup yields CDR1 SGHRS and CDR2 YFSETQ. The CDR3 length is 16 residues.

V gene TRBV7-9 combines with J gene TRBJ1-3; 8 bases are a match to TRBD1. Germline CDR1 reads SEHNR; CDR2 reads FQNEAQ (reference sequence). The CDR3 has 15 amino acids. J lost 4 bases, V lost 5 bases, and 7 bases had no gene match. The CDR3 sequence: CASSPTGTGGNTIYF. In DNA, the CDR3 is TGTGCCAGCAGCCCGACCGGGACAGGAGGAAACACCATATATTTT.

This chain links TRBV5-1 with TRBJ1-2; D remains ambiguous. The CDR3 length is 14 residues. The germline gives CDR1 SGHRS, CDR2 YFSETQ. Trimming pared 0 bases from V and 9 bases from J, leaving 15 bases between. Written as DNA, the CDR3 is TGCGCCAGCAGCTTGGGGTCGGGGATTATGAGCTACACCTTC. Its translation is CASSLGSGIMSYTF.

As DNA, the CDR3 is TGTGCCAGCAGCCAGCTTCAGGGAGATACGCAGTATTTT. Encoded protein: CASSQLQGDTQYF. The chain couples TRBV5-6 to TRBJ2-3; TRBD1 is a possible D gene (5 bases). The CDR3 has 13 amino acids. Trimming left V 4 bases short and J 5 bases short, with 11 bases between. The germline CDR1 and CDR2 sequences are SGHDT and YYEEEE.

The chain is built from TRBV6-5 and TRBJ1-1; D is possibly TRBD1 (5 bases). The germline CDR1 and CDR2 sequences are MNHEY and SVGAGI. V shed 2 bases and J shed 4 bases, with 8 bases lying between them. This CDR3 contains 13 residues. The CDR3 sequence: CASSYQGFTEAFF. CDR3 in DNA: TGTGCCAGCAGTTACCAGGGCTTCACTGAAGCTTTCTTT.

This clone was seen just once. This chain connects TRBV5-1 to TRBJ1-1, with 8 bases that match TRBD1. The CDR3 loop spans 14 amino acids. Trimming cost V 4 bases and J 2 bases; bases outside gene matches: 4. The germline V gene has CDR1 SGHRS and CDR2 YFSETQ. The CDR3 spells CASSPDRANTEAFF. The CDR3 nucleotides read TGCGCCAGCAGCCCGGACAGGGCTAACACTGAAGCTTTCTTT.

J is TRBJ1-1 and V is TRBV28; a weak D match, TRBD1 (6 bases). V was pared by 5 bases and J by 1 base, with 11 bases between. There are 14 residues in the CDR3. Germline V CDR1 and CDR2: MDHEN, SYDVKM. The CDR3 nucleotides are TGTGCCAGCAGTGTTATACAGGGGAACACTGAAGCTTTCTTT. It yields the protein CASSVIQGNTEAFF.

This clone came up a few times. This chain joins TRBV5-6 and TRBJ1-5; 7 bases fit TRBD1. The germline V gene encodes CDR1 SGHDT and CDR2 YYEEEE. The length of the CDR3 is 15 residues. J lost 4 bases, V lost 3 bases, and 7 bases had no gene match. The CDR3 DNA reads TGTGCCAGCAGCTCCCGGGACAGCCTTAATCAGCCCCAGCATTTT. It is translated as CASSSRDSLNQPQHF. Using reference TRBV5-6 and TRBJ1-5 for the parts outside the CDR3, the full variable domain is DAGVTQSPTHLIKTRGQQVTLRCSPKSGHDTVSWYQQALGQGPQFIFQYYEEEERQRGNFPDRFSGHQFPNYSSELNVNALLLGDSALYLCASSSRDSLNQPQHFGDGTRLSIL.

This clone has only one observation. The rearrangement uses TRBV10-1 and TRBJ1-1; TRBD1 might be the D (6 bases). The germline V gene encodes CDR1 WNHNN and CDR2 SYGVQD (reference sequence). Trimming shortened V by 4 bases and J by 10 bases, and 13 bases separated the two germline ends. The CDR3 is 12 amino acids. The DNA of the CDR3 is TGCGCCAGCAGTGTTTTACAGGGACCAGCTTTCTTT. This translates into CASSVLQGPAFF.

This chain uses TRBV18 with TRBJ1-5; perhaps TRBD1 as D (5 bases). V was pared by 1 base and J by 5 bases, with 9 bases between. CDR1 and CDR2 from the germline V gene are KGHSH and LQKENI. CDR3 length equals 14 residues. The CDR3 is CASSPLSRDQPQHF. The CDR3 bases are TGTGCCAGCTCACCACTGAGCAGGGATCAGCCCCAGCATTTT.

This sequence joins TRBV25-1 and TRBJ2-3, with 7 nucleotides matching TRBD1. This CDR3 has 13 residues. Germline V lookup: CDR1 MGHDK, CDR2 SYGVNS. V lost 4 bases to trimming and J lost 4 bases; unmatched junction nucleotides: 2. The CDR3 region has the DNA TGTGCCAGCAGTGGACAGGGTTCAGATACGCAGTATTTT. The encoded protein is CASSGQGSDTQYF.

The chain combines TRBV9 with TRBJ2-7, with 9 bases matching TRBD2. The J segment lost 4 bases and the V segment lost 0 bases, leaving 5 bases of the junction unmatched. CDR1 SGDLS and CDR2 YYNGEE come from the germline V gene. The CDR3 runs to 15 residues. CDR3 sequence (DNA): TGTGCCAGCAGCGTAGGGGGCGGGGGGGCTTACGAGCAGTACTTC. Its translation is CASSVGGGGAYEQYF.